This is a list of T cell receptor beta chains from one sample in a study of response to subunit inactivated influenza vaccine. TCRdb recomputed calls from the RT-PCR reads with MiXCR, one row per CDR3 protein. This table has about 570,000 distinct CDR3 sequences, 11% appearing once. This same sample was also part of a study on T cells expressing NK-cell markers.

Material: PBMCs from blood, obtained on the day of vaccination. The receptors stem from a man aged 50 or older who received an inactivated influenza vaccine. CDR3s include the opening cysteine and the closing phenylalanine or tryptophan. D genes are given only for firm matches. The size of a clone is reported for some rows only, either as once, few or many, or as a class for expanded clones.

>TRBV7-2|TRBJ2-7|NA|NA|14
CASSFGEGVYEQYF
TGTGCCAGCAGCTTCGGGGAGGGGGTCTACGAGCAGTACTTC
>TRBV12-3/TRBV12-4|TRBJ1-3|few|NA|12
CASSFVGSAIYF
TGTGCCAGCAGTTTTGTGGGGTCTGCCATATATTTT
>TRBV30|TRBJ2-3|NA|NA|14
CAWSVTGPTDTQYF
TGTGCCTGGAGTGTAACAGGGCCCACAGATACGCAGTATTTT
>TRBV3-1|TRBJ2-7|NA|TRBD1|14
CASSRATGNYEQYF
TGTGCCAGCAGCCGGGCGACAGGGAACTACGAGCAGTACTTC
>TRBV5-1|TRBJ2-1|few|NA|15
CASSFRPARENEQFF
TGCGCCAGCAGCTTCCGACCGGCTAGGGAAAATGAGCAGTTCTTC
>TRBV20-1|TRBJ2-3|few|TRBD2|14
CSAGDYSSTDTQYF
TGCAGTGCTGGGGACTATTCTAGCACAGATACGCAGTATTTT
>TRBV12-3/TRBV12-4|TRBJ2-1|few|TRBD2|14
CASNLAGGTNEQFF
TGTGCCAGCAACCTAGCGGGGGGTACGAATGAGCAGTTCTTC
>TRBV20-1|TRBJ2-2|many|TRBD1|14
CSAGQGTHTGELFF
TGCAGTGCAGGACAGGGAACACACACCGGGGAGCTGTTTTTT
>TRBV5-6|TRBJ1-5|NA|TRBD1|15
CASSSGTGSVQPQHF
TGTGCCAGCAGCTCCGGGACAGGTTCTGTTCAGCCCCAGCATTTT
>TRBV20-1|TRBJ1-2|NA|NA|12
CSALQPTGGYTF
TGCAGTGCTTTGCAGCCGACGGGTGGCTACACCTTC
>TRBV20-1|TRBJ1-4|NA|TRBD1|14
CSASGTDNNEKLFF
TGCAGTGCTAGCGGGACAGATAATAATGAAAAACTGTTTTTT
>TRBV12-3/TRBV12-4|TRBJ1-5|NA|NA|13
CASSFLVDQPQHF
TGTGCCAGCAGTTTCTTAGTCGATCAGCCCCAGCATTTT
>TRBV12-3/TRBV12-4|TRBJ2-1|NA|NA|15
CASSSRSGSYNEQFF
TGTGCCAGCAGTTCCAGAAGTGGCTCCTACAATGAGCAGTTCTTC
>TRBV6-5|TRBJ2-1|NA|NA|15
CASSYTTTPYNEQFF
TGTGCCAGCAGTTACACGACTACCCCCTACAATGAGCAGTTCTTC
>TRBV14|TRBJ2-5|few|TRBD1|16
CASSHPKTGVEETQYF
TGTGCCAGCAGCCACCCAAAGACAGGGGTGGAAGAGACCCAGTACTTC
>TRBV14|TRBJ2-2|NA|NA|15
CASSQFGGGTGELFF
TGTGCCAGCAGCCAATTCGGGGGAGGCACCGGGGAGCTGTTTTTT